A single T cell receptor beta chain is shown here with its context. Antigen specificity is unknown. The protocol was immunoSEQ multiplex PCR, while the TCRdb copy is restricted to in-frame clones and leaves out a portion. The data contain 11,000 or so clones, 70% to 90% of them singletons. The sample is drawn from a study of T cells in pancreatic ductal adenocarcinoma. Overall study findings and caveats: Enrichment of CD45RO+ effector over naive T cells in tumors may bias clonality. Blood clonality (roughly 0.073) did not differ significantly from tumor (about 0.12).

Germline V gives CDR1 SGHDT, CDR2 YYEEEE. The CDR3 runs to 15 residues. V gave up 4 bases and J gave up 2 bases; unmatched junction bases: 7. The selected patients with pancreatic ductal adenocarcinoma had surgery but no neoadjuvant therapy. This TCR was sampled from a human donor with pancreatic ductal adenocarcinoma. Input material: PBMCs. The gene calls are TRBV5-6 and TRBJ1-1; TRBD1 aligns across 8 bases. This chain's CDR3 is CASSAWDRPNTEAFF. The CDR3 DNA reads TGTGCCAGCAGCGCGTGGGACAGGCCTAACACTGAAGCTTTCTTT.